This T cell receptor (beta chain) was recorded in a study of cytomegalovirus exposure and HLA in healthy donors (dated 2017 in TCRdb). A note on the overall study: An earlier analysis of roughly 500 of the donors reported approximately 280 Gb of sequence data and around 110 million unique TCR beta sequences obtained from roughly 170 million T cells. An early release that covered more than 550 HLA-typed donors contained around 330 gigabases of sequencing data and tens of millions of unique TCR sequences. Among the approximately 420 genotyped donors, around 81% belonged to the genetic ancestry cluster associated with self-reported Caucasian donors. The study aimed to test whether signatures of past pathogen exposure could be identified by cataloging public T cell receptors. The T cell repertoires of under 700 subjects were profiled by immunosequencing and related to cytomegalovirus serostatus. Along with the approximately 670-subject first cohort, a separate validation cohort of 120 different subjects was used. To predict cytomegalovirus infection status, the study brought together high-throughput TCR immunosequencing, statistical association of individual TCRs with disease status, and machine learning. In a later analysis, previously published TCR beta repertoires from 666 donors were re-analyzed and high-resolution HLA genotyping was added so that TCR occurrence patterns could be studied. Rather than using new phenotypic data, the later analysis identified candidate immune exposures from TCR beta sequences and from how often those sequences occurred across donors. In an earlier analysis of 500 to 650 of the donors, high-throughput TCR beta sequencing was used to judge whether each TCR beta V gene segment behaved as functional or pseudogenic. Donor age, sex, ethnicity and CMV serostatus were compiled alongside the repertoire data. A later genetic analysis took genome-wide SNP genotypes for about 55% of the 666 donors and used that subset as a discovery cohort. Every repertoire in the discovery cohort had been generated on one and the same sequencing platform. Both class I and class II loci were covered by HLA typing, at four-digit resolution. Typing coverage varied by locus: 629-630 donors for A, B, C, DRB1 and DQB1; roughly 500 for DQA1; around 570 for DPA1; about 450 for DPB1. About five DR-DQ haplotypes were treated as single units for association and clustering because of strong linkage in the cohort. Among roughly 370 genotyped donors of the cohort, an average of about 240,000 unique TCR beta nucleotide sequences were sequenced per donor, 15% to 20% of them non-productive.

The cohort consisted of approximately 690 healthy bone marrow donors. Cohort members were all nominally healthy when sampled, although unrecorded immune exposures were likely present. The donor tested CMV seronegative and was one of the 352 seronegative cohort members. Each donor provided a peripheral blood sample, and peripheral blood mononuclear cells were used for TCR beta sequencing. Genomic DNA extraction from the blood cell samples was performed with the Qiagen DNeasy Blood Extraction Kit. With regard to this clone: Its antigen is still unknown. No much larger clonotype is one base removed from it; base qualities were not supplied.

Summary of the overall study and its limitations: A later genetic analysis associated a missense DCLRE1C variant with V-gene and J-gene trimming of TCR beta chains, and an independent cohort replicated the association. According to a later genetic analysis, donors in an Asian-associated ancestry cluster had fewer N-insertions in productive TCRs than the approximately 650-donor mean. The classifier was reported to diagnose cytomegalovirus status with high specificity and sensitivity in both the original and validation cohorts. In a later analysis, the rate of TCR association differed among HLA loci, with DRB1 alleles having the most associated TCRs and HLA-C alleles having the fewest. In a later analysis, several top co-occurrence clusters were reported to appear linked to parvovirus B19, influenza, CMV and Epstein-Barr virus. In the study, 164 TCR beta chains were listed as associated with cytomegalovirus. A cluster of highly shared sequence variants was judged likely to represent a technical artifact of the sequencing pipeline. Assigning TCR associations to individual alleles was difficult when HLA alleles, especially DR and DQ, strongly co-occurred. In a later analysis, around 15,000 TCR beta sequences were associated with specific HLA alleles at a false discovery rate of 0.05. The authors suggested that the approach could potentially be generalized to other disease states and immunological phenotypes. A later analysis found that most CMV-associated TCR beta chains appeared HLA-restricted, with HLA associations seemingly driven largely by CMV exposure. Because counts were too low, roughly 16 rarely observed V segments, including chromosome 9 orphons, were excluded from the earlier analysis of 587 of the donors. In a later analysis, HLA-associated TCR beta chains were found to be more clonally expanded and to have lower generation probabilities than equally common non-associated chains. Because HLA typing was missing for some donors at each locus, association tests included only the typed subset. Roughly uniform sequencing depth across donors was assumed in presence/absence analyses, although this assumption may not hold. While some public TCRs were present in many individuals, most TCR sequences turned up only very rarely across donors. An earlier analysis of roughly 570 of the donors showed that most TCR beta V segments appeared in productive rearrangements either about 90% or about 30% of the time, which broadly matched IMGT annotations. Immune exposure information for the cohort was limited to CMV serostatus. Linkage disequilibrium might explain the correlated functional status among segregating V segments, but an unknown experimental factor could not be excluded. Some IMGT-functional V segments, including TRBV6-2 and TRBV6-3, could not be distinguished by the 87-base-pair reads and were therefore excluded. This cohort had only TCR beta chains sequenced, and the lack of alpha or paired-chain data limited which features could be detected. A further reported finding was that TCR beta sequences accurately predicted the HLA-A and HLA-B alleles for most subjects in the first cohort. In vitro tests confirmed that three of the cytomegalovirus-associated TCR beta chains recognize cytomegalovirus antigens.

Looking up the germline V gene yields CDR1 SNHLY and CDR2 FYNNEI. From the cysteine through the phenylalanine, the CDR3 covers 13 amino acids. Only the CDR3 DNA stays, 39 bases, in frame from base 1. V drops 7 bases and J drops 4 bases, leaving 12 bases in between. The receptor library was made with the immunoSEQ multiplex PCR assay. For the multiplex PCR, a mixture combining 60 forward primers for TCR Vbeta segments and 13 reverse primers for TCR Jbeta segments was used. Amplification of the CDR3 region of rearranged TCR beta genes was performed with a multiplex PCR assay on genomic DNA. The amplified TCR beta libraries were sequenced on the Illumina HiSeq System as 87-base-pair reads. Per the authors' processing: In a later analysis, some 80 million unique TCR beta chains were counted across the 500 to 850 repertoires, and approximately 9.9 million of these chains were shared by at least two donors. To remove PCR and sequencing errors, raw reads were error-corrected and collapsed into unique sequences using a nearest-neighbor algorithm that merged closely related sequences. Alignment of CDR3 sequences to IMGT reference sequences was used to assign V, D and J gene segments. For a sequence to be retained, a match of at least six nucleotides to both a V gene segment and a J gene segment was required. Rearrangements were called productive when the CDR3 lacked stop codons and stayed in frame with V and J; all others were non-productive. Following IMGT convention, CDR3 was defined as the stretch from the second conserved V-encoded cysteine to the conserved J-encoded phenylalanine. Sequences without an unambiguous match to a single V gene segment were excluded from the earlier analysis of a few hundred of the donors. An earlier analysis of approximately 590 of the donors classified V segments as functional when productive rearrangements were above 56.7% and as segregating when the standard deviation between donors was above 5%. A statistical classification framework was developed to diagnose cytomegalovirus status using the catalog of TCR beta chain sequences. In a later analysis, TCR nucleotide sequences were compared against IMGT/GENE-DB human TR gene sequences so that V and J genes could be assigned. In a later analysis, CDR3 sequences and most-parsimonious VDJ recombination scenarios were assigned using the TCRdist pipeline. In a later analysis, each TCR beta chain was defined by its CDR3 amino acid sequence together with its V-gene family, and reads lacking a unique V-gene family were excluded. As a way to deal with suspected cross-contamination and a sequencing artifact, a later analysis dropped over 550 nucleotide sequences that were highly shared and had low generation probability. In a later analysis, a clonal expansion index was calculated for each public chain from normalized within-repertoire ranks of inferred template counts. Generation probabilities in a later analysis came from a VDJ recombination model fitted to out-of-frame rearrangements, and those results were checked against IGoR. In a later analysis, TCR-TCR, TCR-HLA and TCR-CMV co-occurrence was scored with hypergeometric tests, and a repertoire-size bias correction was applied to TCR pairs. To estimate false discovery rates, a later analysis permuted the HLA or CMV assignments 20 times. A later analysis grouped co-occurring TCRs with DBSCAN, adding TCRdist sequence similarity when clustering within HLA-allele-positive subsets. Repertoires with fewer than 30,000 or more than 120,000 public chains, plus five repertoires with anomalous nucleotide sharing, were excluded from co-occurrence clustering. TCRdb re-hosts the immuneACCESS table, in-frame sequences only. Its copies lack some clones; in the studies checked, an unresolved V gene accounts for under half of them, and the cause for the rest is not known. D and trimming were read from the DNA, whereas the V and J calls and clone size are those reported in that table. Present in this sample are roughly 160,000 clones, roughly 76% of which were seen just once. In total, the top ten clones hold about 12% of the sample.

This receptor chain uses TRBV2 and TRBJ2-3; possibly the D gene is TRBD1, per 5 matching bases. This clonotype was sampled from a woman in her forties or fifties in good health and CMV-seronegative. The sequencing sample was made of PBMCs. The CDR3 region has the sequence CASKSRDSDTQYF. The bases read TGTGCCAGCAAATCCAGGGATTCAGATACGCAGTATTTT.